The 24 T cell receptor beta chains below all came from one sample that was sequenced in a study of OX40 agonist ivuxolimab in advanced cancers. TCRdb's copy holds only in-frame clones and misses some; the assay was immunoSEQ multiplex PCR. The table lists some 70,000 clones, 85% to 95% of them singletons. Sample: CD4+ or CD8+ T cells sorted from blood, taken in a trial of the OX40 agonist ivuxolimab. The receptors here all came from an adult with an advanced solid tumor such as melanoma, head and neck, liver or kidney cancer.

The genes are TRBV27 and TRBJ1-2; 9 bases line up with TRBD1. The germline CDR1 and CDR2 sequences are MNHEY and SMNVEV (reference sequence). After removal of 3 bases from V and 8 bases from J, the junction contained 10 bases not matched to a gene. The CDR3 extends over 15 amino acids. CDR3 region: CASSFKGTGFGGYTF. CDR3 nucleotide sequence: TGTGCCAGCAGTTTTAAAGGGACAGGGTTTGGCGGCTACACCTTC.

The V call is TRBV6-5, the J call TRBJ1-1; 11 nucleotides agree with TRBD1. Germline V gives CDR1 MNHEY, CDR2 SVGAGI. Germline trimming cut 2 bases from V and 8 bases from J; bases unmatched to any gene: 4. CDR3 length: 14 residues. The chain's CDR3 is CASSYRDRGSEAFF. The DNA for the CDR3 is TGTGCCAGCAGTTACCGGGACAGGGGGAGCGAAGCTTTCTTT.

The rearrangement joins TRBV5-1 to TRBJ1-3; D might be TRBD1 (6 bases). The ends were cut back, 0 bases at V and 0 bases at J, with 16 bases in the middle. Per the germline V gene, CDR1 is SGHRS and CDR2 is YFSETQ. CDR3 length equals 18 residues. CDR3 bases: TGCGCCAGCAGCTTGGGGGCACCAGTGGGGGCCTCTGGAAACACCATATATTTT. It translates to CASSLGAPVGASGNTIYF.

This clone was found once. The CDR3: CAITSDSGNTIYF. The DNA of the CDR3 is TGTGCCATCACCAGTGACTCTGGAAACACCATATATTTT. The gene calls are TRBV10-3 and TRBJ1-3, with D uncertain. The germline CDR1 and CDR2 sequences are ENHRY and SYGVKD. Trimming removed 7 bases at V and 0 bases at J, with 7 bases between. The CDR3 runs to 13 residues.

This clone was found a few times. The chain is built from TRBV2 and TRBJ1-2; D remains ambiguous. The V gene lost 4 bases and the J gene lost 6 bases, with 12 bases spanning the gap. This CDR3 contains 13 residues. Germline values: CDR1 SNHLY, CDR2 FYNNEI. As DNA, the CDR3 is TGTGCCAGCAGTGCGAGTATGCGGAATGGCTACACCTTC. This gives the protein CASSASMRNGYTF. The whole variable domain, filled in from reference TRBV2 and TRBJ1-2, reads EPEVTQTPSHQVTQMGQEVILRCVPISNHLYFYWYRQILGQKVEFLVSFYNNEISEKSEIFDDQFSVERPDGSNFTLKIRSTKLEDSAMYFCASSASMRNGYTFGSGTRLTVV.

This chain joins TRBV28 and TRBJ1-2; no clear D gene. Trimming stripped 7 bases from V and 8 bases from J, with 14 bases between. The CDR3 runs 12 residues. The germline V gene encodes CDR1 MDHEN and CDR2 SYDVKM. CDR3 sequence reads: CASTSATDGYTF. CDR3 DNA: TGTGCCAGCACATCGGCAACGGACGGCTACACCTTC.

The rearrangement uses TRBV7-9 and TRBJ2-6, with D possibly matching TRBD2 (6 bases). This CDR3 spans 18 amino acids. CDR1 is SEHNR and CDR2 is FQNEAQ in the germline V gene (reference sequence). V dropped 0 bases and J dropped 2 bases, with 14 bases sitting between them. In DNA form, the CDR3 reads TGTGCCAGCAGCTTAGCCGGGTTAGGCGGGGCTGGGGCCAACGTCCTGACTTTC. It codes for CASSLAGLGGAGANVLTF. The full variable domain, rest sourced from reference TRBV7-9 and TRBJ2-6, is DTGVSQNPRHKITKRGQNVTFRCDPISEHNRLYWYRQTLGQGPEFLTYFQNEAQLEKSRLLSDRFSAERPKGSFSTLEIQRTEQGDSAMYLCASSLAGLGGAGANVLTFGAGSRLTVL.

This clone appeared once. V is TRBV5-5 and J is TRBJ1-5; weak D call: TRBD1 (5 bases). Germline V lookup: CDR1 SGHKS, CDR2 YYEKEE (reference sequence). Trimming took off 0 bases at V and 4 bases at J, with 11 bases between the two ends. This CDR3 spans 15 amino acids. CDR3 nucleotides: TGTGCCAGCAGCTTGGGCGGGGGATGGAATCAGCCCCAGCATTTT. Translation gives CASSLGGGWNQPQHF.

The chain has TRBV6-5 and TRBJ2-5; 11 bases are shared with TRBD2. Germline lookup yields CDR1 MNHEY and CDR2 SVGAGI. J gave up 5 bases and V 8 bases, and 7 bases lay outside the gene matches. The CDR3 has 14 amino acids. Here the CDR3 reads CASGSGGAAETQYF. Written as DNA, the CDR3 is TGTGCCAGCGGTAGCGGGGGGGCCGCGGAGACCCAGTACTTC.

This clone showed up just once. V gene TRBV5-1 combines with J gene TRBJ1-4; the D is unclear. There are 14 residues in the CDR3. Trimming shortened V by 4 bases and J by 3 bases, and 10 bases separated the two germline ends. Germline lookup yields CDR1 SGHRS and CDR2 YFSETQ. The CDR3 spells CASSLTSANEKLFF. In DNA form, the CDR3 reads TGCGCCAGCAGCCTAACAAGCGCTAATGAAAAACTGTTTTTT.

V usage is TRBV14 and J usage is TRBJ2-2, with 10 bases identical to TRBD2. This CDR3 comprises 17 residues. Trimming removed 4 bases from V and 0 bases from J; junction bases left unmatched: 5. Germline V gene data show CDR1 as SGHDN and CDR2 as FVKESK. In nucleotides, the CDR3 is TGTGCCAGCAGCCTCTTAGGACTAGCGGCGAACACCGGGGAGCTGTTTTTT. It specifies CASSLLGLAANTGELFF.

The gene calls are TRBV9 and TRBJ2-2; 8 bases map to TRBD2. Trimming at V came to 0 bases and at J to 4 bases, leaving 5 bases not matched to a gene. The germline gives CDR1 SGDLS, CDR2 YYNGEE. This CDR3 contains 16 residues. The DNA for the CDR3 is TGTGCCAGCAGCGTAGCGTCCAGCGGGGGCACCGGGGAGCTGTTTTTT. This gives the protein CASSVASSGGTGELFF.

The gene calls are TRBV13 and TRBJ1-1; D not certain. In germline, CDR1 is PRHDT, CDR2 FYEKMQ (reference sequence). This CDR3 contains 12 residues. V was trimmed by 5 bases and J by 4 bases, leaving 8 bases between them. The CDR3 DNA reads TGTGCCAGCAGCCCGCCCCCCACTGAAGCTTTCTTT. Translation gives CASSPPPTEAFF. The full variable domain, rest sourced from reference TRBV13 and TRBJ1-1, is AAGVIQSPRHLIKEKRETATLKCYPIPRHDTVYWYQQGPGQDPQFLISFYEKMQSDKGSIPDRFSAQQFSDYHSELNMSSLELGDSALYFCASSPPPTEAFFGQGTRLTVV.

This CDR3 is CASSEVGLAGGNTGELFF. CDR3 nucleotide sequence: TGCGCCAGCAGTGAGGTGGGACTAGCGGGGGGTAACACCGGGGAGCTGTTTTTT. The chain employs TRBV10-2 and TRBJ2-2; 15 nucleotides line up with TRBD2. Germline V gene lookup returns CDR1 WSHSY and CDR2 SAAADI. The CDR3 consists of 18 residues. Trimming removed 2 bases from V and 2 bases from J; junction bases left unmatched: 3.

V gene TRBV19 combines with J gene TRBJ2-2, with 9 bases identical to TRBD2. The CDR3 sequence is 18 residues long. Germline V gives CDR1 LNHDA, CDR2 SQIVND (reference sequence). The ends lost 1 base at V and 6 bases at J; junction bases unmatched: 12. The CDR3 DNA sequence: TGTGCCAGTAGTATAGGTCTAGGCGGCGGGAGGGCCCCCGGGGAGCTGTTTTTT. Amino acid sequence: CASSIGLGGGRAPGELFF.

CDR3 amino acids: CASSIGGSSYEQYF. CDR3 DNA sequence: TGTGCCAGTAGTATAGGGGGGAGCTCCTACGAGCAGTACTTC. The V gene is TRBV19, the J gene TRBJ2-7; D may correspond to TRBD1 or TRBD2 (5 bases each). Germline values: CDR1 LNHDA, CDR2 SQIVND (reference sequence). The CDR3 consists of 14 residues. Trimming pared 1 base from V and 0 bases from J, leaving 7 bases between.

The chain links TRBV10-2 to TRBJ1-5; 8 nucleotides line up with TRBD1. The CDR3 contains 16 residues. Germline V gives CDR1 WSHSY, CDR2 SAAADI. Trimming removed 0 bases from V and 5 bases from J; junction bases left unmatched: 6. The CDR3 loop is CASSESFGTGDQPQHF. The CDR3 DNA is TGCGCCAGCAGTGAGTCATTTGGGACAGGAGATCAGCCCCAGCATTTT.

The rearrangement uses TRBV19 and TRBJ1-3; D perhaps matches TRBD1 (6 bases). Trimming took off 1 base at V and 4 bases at J, with 14 bases between the two ends. Germline assignment: CDR1 LNHDA and CDR2 SQIVND (reference sequence). This CDR3 contains 16 residues. CDR3 nucleotide sequence: TGTGCCAGTAGTATAGTGCCGGGGGCGCAAGGAAACACCATATATTTT. Translation gives CASSIVPGAQGNTIYF. Full variable domain (missing parts from reference TRBV19 and TRBJ1-3): DGGITQSPKYLFRKEGQNVTLSCEQNLNHDAMYWYRQDPGQGLRLIYYSQIVNDFQKGDIAEGYSVSREKKESFPLTVTSAQKNPTAFYLCASSIVPGAQGNTIYFGEGSWLTVV.

The chain employs TRBV6-1 and TRBJ2-3; D call uncertain. Germline-derived CDR1 and CDR2 are MNHNS and SASEGT. Between the trimmed V and J ends, which lost 0 bases and 6 bases, there was a span of 4 bases. CDR3 size: 12 residues. CDR3 in DNA: TGTGCCAGCAGTGAAGCCCACGATACGCAGTATTTT. It specifies CASSEAHDTQYF.

This chain connects TRBV2 to TRBJ2-5; 10 bases match TRBD2. The CDR3 totals 13 residues. Germline loops: CDR1 SNHLY, CDR2 FYNNEI. V dropped 5 bases and J dropped 9; count of bases not matched to a gene: 6. The CDR3 coding sequence is TGTGCCAGCAGTACTAGCGGGGTGGGGGCCCAGTACTTC. It translates to CASSTSGVGAQYF.

V and J are TRBV6-6 and TRBJ2-7; D remains ambiguous. CDR1 is MNHNY, CDR2 SVGAGI, per germline (reference sequence). The CDR3 totals 13 residues. V lost 4 bases and J 0 bases, leaving 7 bases between the germline ends. The CDR3 region has the DNA TGTGCCAGCAGTTTGCTGAGCTCCTACGAGCAGTACTTC. Translated, it gives CASSLLSSYEQYF.

The V gene is TRBV7-2, the J gene TRBJ2-7, with D tentatively TRBD2 (6 bases). Germline V CDR1 and CDR2: SGHTA, FQGNSA. This CDR3 region has 20 residues. V was clipped by 0 bases and J by 7 bases, with 31 bases between them. CDR3 in amino acids: CASSLASATTANRRAGEQYF. Here the CDR3 DNA reads TGTGCCAGCAGCTTAGCCTCGGCGACGACGGCTAACCGAAGGGCGGGGGAGCAGTACTTC.

The chain has TRBV7-2 and TRBJ2-5; 8 bases agree with TRBD1. This CDR3 has 14 residues. J gave up 5 bases and V 5 bases, and 7 bases lay outside the gene matches. CDR1 is SGHTA, CDR2 FQGNSA, per germline. Written as DNA, the CDR3 is TGTGCCAGCAGCCAGGGGCAGGGGGCGGAGACCCAGTACTTC. Protein product: CASSQGQGAETQYF.

The CDR3 reads CSATGSLFGGYTF. In nucleotides, the CDR3 is TGCAGCGCTACAGGGTCCTTGTTCGGAGGCTACACCTTC. The chain employs TRBV29-1 and TRBJ1-2; D is perhaps TRBD1 (6 bases). The CDR3 has 13 amino acids. Between the trimmed V and J ends, which lost 7 bases and 8 bases, there was a span of 20 bases. Germline V gives CDR1 SQVTM, CDR2 ANQGSEA.